This TCR beta chain is drawn from a study of T cell changes during pregnancy in multiple sclerosis (dated by TCRdb to 2018 to 2020). About the study as a whole: The study looked at changes in the T cell repertoire across pregnancy in women with multiple sclerosis.

Note on this clone: The specificity of this receptor is unknown. No per-base quality is available; no much larger clone lies one base away.

The receptor library was made with the immunoSEQ multiplex PCR assay. TCRdb provides this immuneACCESS table in a form limited to in-frame rearrangements. Some clones are lacking; in checked studies, under half of them reflect an unresolved V gene, and why the rest are absent is not known. This sample has around 39,000 clones in its table, and approximately 90% of those were observed once. 4.1% of the sample lies in the top ten. Reading from cysteine to phenylalanine, the CDR3 counts 14 amino acids. The kept DNA is CDR3 alone, 42 bases in frame from the first base. Based on the germline V gene (reference sequence), the CDR1 and CDR2 sequences are SEHNR and FQNEAQ. Trimming costs V 4 bases and J 5 bases, and their ends lie 12 bases apart.

This clonotype was obtained from a female donor with multiple sclerosis, enrolled in a pregnancy study. The sequence joins TRBV7-9 to TRBJ2-1, with a weak D call of TRBD1 (6 bases match). The starting material was CD8+ T cells from peripheral blood mononuclear cells, obtained in the first trimester of pregnancy. The DNA is as follows: TGTGCCAGCAGCTCGGGCCAGGGGAACAATGAGCAGTTCTTC. Its protein reads: CASSSGQGNNEQFF. Outside the CDR3, residues come from the reference TRBV7-9 and TRBJ2-1 proteins, so the full variable domain is: DTGVSQNPRHKITKRGQNVTFRCDPISEHNRLYWYRQTLGQGPEFLTYFQNEAQLEKSRLLSDRFSAERPKGSFSTLEIQRTEQGDSAMYLCASSSGQGNNEQFFGPGTRLTVL.